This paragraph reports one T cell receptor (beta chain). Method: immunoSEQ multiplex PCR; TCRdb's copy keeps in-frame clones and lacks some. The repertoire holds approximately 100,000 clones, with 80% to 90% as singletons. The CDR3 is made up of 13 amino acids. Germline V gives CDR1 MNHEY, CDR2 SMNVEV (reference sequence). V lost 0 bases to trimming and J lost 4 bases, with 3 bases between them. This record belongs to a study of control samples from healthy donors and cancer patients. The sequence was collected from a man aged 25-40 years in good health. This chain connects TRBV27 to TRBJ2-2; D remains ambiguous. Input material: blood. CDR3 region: CASSLSFTGELFF. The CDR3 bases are TGTGCCAGCAGTTTATCTTTCACCGGGGAGCTGTTTTTT.